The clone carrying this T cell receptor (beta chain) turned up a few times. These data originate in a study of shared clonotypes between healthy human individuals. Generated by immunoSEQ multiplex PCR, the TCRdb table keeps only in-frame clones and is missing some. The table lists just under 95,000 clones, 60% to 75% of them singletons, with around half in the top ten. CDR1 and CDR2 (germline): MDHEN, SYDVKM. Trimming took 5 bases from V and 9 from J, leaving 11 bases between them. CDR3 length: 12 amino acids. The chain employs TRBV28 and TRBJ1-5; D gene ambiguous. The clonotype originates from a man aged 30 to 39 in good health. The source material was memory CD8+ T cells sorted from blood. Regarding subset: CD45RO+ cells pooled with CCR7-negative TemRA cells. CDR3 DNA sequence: TGTGCCAGCAGTCTCCCGTCCGGGCCCCAGCATTTT. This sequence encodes CASSLPSGPQHF.